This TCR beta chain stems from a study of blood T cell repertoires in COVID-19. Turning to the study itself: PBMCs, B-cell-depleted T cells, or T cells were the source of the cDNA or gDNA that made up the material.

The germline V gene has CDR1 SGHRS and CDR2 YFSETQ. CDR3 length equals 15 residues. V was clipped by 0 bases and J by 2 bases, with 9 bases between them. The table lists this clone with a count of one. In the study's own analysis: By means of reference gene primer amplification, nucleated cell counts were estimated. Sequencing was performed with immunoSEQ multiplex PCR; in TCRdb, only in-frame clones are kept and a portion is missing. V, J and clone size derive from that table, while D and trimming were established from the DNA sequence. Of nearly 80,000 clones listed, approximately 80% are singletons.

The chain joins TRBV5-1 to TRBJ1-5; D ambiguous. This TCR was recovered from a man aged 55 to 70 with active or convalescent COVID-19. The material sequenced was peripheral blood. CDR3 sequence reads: CASSLGSGGNQPQHF. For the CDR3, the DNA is TGCGCCAGCAGCTTGGGATCCGGAGGCAATCAGCCCCAGCATTTT.